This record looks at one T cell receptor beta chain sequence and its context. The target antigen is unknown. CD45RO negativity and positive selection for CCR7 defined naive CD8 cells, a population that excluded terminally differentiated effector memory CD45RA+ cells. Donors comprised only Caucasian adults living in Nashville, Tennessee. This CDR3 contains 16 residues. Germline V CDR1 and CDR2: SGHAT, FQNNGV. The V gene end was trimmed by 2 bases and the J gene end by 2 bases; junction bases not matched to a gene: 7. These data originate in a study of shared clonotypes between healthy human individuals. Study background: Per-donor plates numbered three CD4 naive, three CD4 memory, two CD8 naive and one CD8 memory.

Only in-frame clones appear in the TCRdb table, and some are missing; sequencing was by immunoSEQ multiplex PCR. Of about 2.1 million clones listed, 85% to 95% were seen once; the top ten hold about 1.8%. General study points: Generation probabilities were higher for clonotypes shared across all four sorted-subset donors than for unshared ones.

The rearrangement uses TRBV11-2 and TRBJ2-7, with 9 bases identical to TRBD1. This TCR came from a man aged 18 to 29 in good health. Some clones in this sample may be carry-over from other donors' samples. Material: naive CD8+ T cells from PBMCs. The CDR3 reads CASSLRGTGSTYEQYF. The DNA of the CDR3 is TGTGCCAGCAGCTTACGCGGGACAGGGAGTACCTACGAGCAGTACTTC.